The T cell receptor beta chain under discussion was sequenced for a study of blood T cells in healthy people across ages. Notes on the study in general: Long-lived and aged donors differed, with more naive CD4+ cells and higher diversity in the long-lived.

PCR was performed a second time for about 7 to 12 cycles using a sample-barcoded 5' primer and a J-beta primer mix. Each TCR beta cDNA got a 12-nucleotide random molecular identifier. TCRdb reprocessed the 5' RACE reads via MiXCR and lists one record per CDR3 protein. The sample includes 750,000 to 950,000 distinct CDR3 sequences, roughly 53% of them seen just once. To note about this clonotype: What it binds is unknown.

The length of the CDR3 is 11 residues. The V gene's germline CDR1 is SGHDT and CDR2 YYEEEE. V was cut by 2 bases and J by 9 bases, with 6 bases left in between. Sequencing input: blood. The origin of this receptor is an elderly man in good health. V gene TRBV5-6 combines with J gene TRBJ2-1; D gene ambiguous. Here the CDR3 reads CASSFESEQFF. The CDR3 nucleotides are TGTGCCAGCAGCTTTGAGAGTGAGCAGTTCTTC.